The rows below give T cell receptor beta chains drawn from one sample of a study of shared clonotypes between healthy human individuals. Clones were read by immunoSEQ multiplex PCR, and TCRdb kept only the in-frame ones, dropping some. In the table there are about 1 million clones, about 76% of which are singletons. Specimen: memory CD4+ T cells sorted from blood. These receptors came from a man aged 18 to 30 in good health. CDR3s include the opening cysteine and the closing phenylalanine or tryptophan. D genes are given only for firm matches. Clone size is stated in some rows and not others, as once, few, many or a class when expanded.

CDR3aa	CDR3nt	v_gene	abundance	d_gene	j_gene
CSVGGTGFDTEAFF	TGCAGCGTCGGAGGGACAGGGTTCGACACTGAAGCTTTCTTT	TRBV29-1	NA	TRBD1	TRBJ1-1
CASSFRTGFYEQYF	TGTGCCAGCAGCTTCCGGACAGGGTTCTACGAGCAGTACTTC	TRBV7-8	NA	TRBD1	TRBJ2-7
CAFDGTGYEQYF	TGTGCCTTTGACGGGACCGGCTACGAGCAGTACTTC	TRBV30	NA	NA	TRBJ2-7
CASSSGTGARTEAFF	TGTGCCAGCAGTTCGGGGACAGGGGCGCGCACTGAAGCTTTCTTT	TRBV6-5	NA	TRBD1	TRBJ1-1
CASSPALAGGPAQETQYF	TGTGCCAGCTCACCAGCGCTAGCGGGAGGGCCGGCCCAAGAGACCCAGTACTTC	TRBV18	NA	TRBD2	TRBJ2-5
CASSRAAQPQHF	TGTGCCAGCAGCCGAGCCGCCCAGCCCCAGCATTTT	TRBV7-8	NA	NA	TRBJ1-5
CASSERDSYGYTF	TGCGCCAGCAGCGAAAGGGACAGCTATGGCTACACCTTC	TRBV5-1	NA	TRBD1	TRBJ1-2
CASSQESGSVGELFF	TGCGCCAGCAGCCAAGAGAGCGGGAGTGTCGGGGAGCTGTTTTTT	TRBV4-3	NA	TRBD2	TRBJ2-2
CASSSTLRQGGANEQFF	TGCGCCAGCAGCTCAACCCTCAGACAGGGAGGTGCCAATGAGCAGTTCTTC	TRBV5-1	many	NA	TRBJ2-1
CASSSLRGQNQPQHF	TGTGCCAGCAGTTCTTTGAGAGGACAAAATCAGCCCCAGCATTTT	TRBV28	few	NA	TRBJ1-5
CASRKDRGLSTGELFF	TGTGCCAGCAGAAAAGACAGGGGGCTCAGCACCGGGGAGCTGTTTTTT	TRBV2	NA	TRBD1	TRBJ2-2
CASSPGGGATDTQYF	TGTGCTAGCAGCCCCGGCGGGGGGGCTACAGATACGCAGTATTTT	TRBV7-7	few	TRBD2	TRBJ2-3
CASSPQGLYYGYTF	TGTGCCAGCAGCCCGCAGGGACTCTACTATGGCTACACCTTC	TRBV14	NA	NA	TRBJ1-2
CASSLRASGTTTGELFF	TGCGCCAGCAGCTTGAGGGCTAGCGGGACTACCACCGGGGAGCTGTTTTTT	TRBV5-1	once	TRBD2	TRBJ2-2
CASSRDRGGNQPQHF	TGTGCCAGCAGCCGCGACAGGGGAGGAAATCAGCCCCAGCATTTT	TRBV5-5	NA	TRBD1	TRBJ1-5
CASSLGSLNTEAFF	TGTGCCAGCAGTTTGGGCAGCTTGAACACTGAAGCTTTCTTT	TRBV6-5	NA	NA	TRBJ1-1
CASNGDLSSPLHF	TGTGCCAGTAATGGGGACCTATCTTCACCCCTCCACTTT	TRBV18	few	NA	TRBJ1-6
CASSSRGGSYEQYF	TGTGCCAGCAGTTCACGAGGGGGCTCCTACGAGCAGTACTTC	TRBV27	NA	NA	TRBJ2-7
CASRKDQDGEQFF	TGTGCCAGCAGGAAAGATCAAGACGGAGAGCAGTTCTTC	TRBV2	once	NA	TRBJ2-1
CASSLPSGGPFAYEQYF	TGTGCCAGCAGCTTGCCTAGCGGGGGTCCTTTTGCCTACGAGCAGTACTTC	TRBV13	many	TRBD2	TRBJ2-7
CASTYKAYGYTF	TGCGCCAGCACTTACAAGGCCTATGGCTACACCTTC	TRBV10-1	NA	NA	TRBJ1-2
CASSLMGETHYGYTF	TGTGCCAGCAGCTTGATGGGGGAAACTCACTATGGCTACACCTTC	TRBV5-5	NA	NA	TRBJ1-2
CASSEARGHNEQFF	TGTGCCAGCAGTGAAGCGCGGGGCCACAATGAGCAGTTCTTC	TRBV2	NA	NA	TRBJ2-1
CASRGTGGNIYGYTF	TGTGCCAGCAGGGGGACAGGGGGCAATATCTATGGCTACACCTTC	TRBV27	once	TRBD1	TRBJ1-2
CASSLVNKATDTQYF	TGTGCCAGCAGCTTAGTAAACAAGGCCACAGATACGCAGTATTTT	TRBV13	NA	NA	TRBJ2-3
CASSYRGGEQYF	TGTGCCAGCAGTTACCGAGGGGGCGAGCAGTACTTC	TRBV6-6	NA	NA	TRBJ2-7
CASSLHGGTGELFF	TGTGCCAGCAGCCTACATGGCGGGACCGGGGAGCTGTTTTTT	TRBV7-9	NA	NA	TRBJ2-2
CASSSENTEAFF	TGTGCCAGCAGCTCGGAGAACACTGAAGCTTTCTTT	TRBV7-9	NA	NA	TRBJ1-1
CASSDWRVGTLYTGELFF	TGTGCCAGCAGTGATTGGCGGGTAGGGACCCTTTACACCGGGGAGCTGTTTTTT	TRBV6-1	few	NA	TRBJ2-2
CAWGKGISPEQYF	TGTGCCTGGGGGAAGGGGATTAGCCCCGAGCAGTACTTC	TRBV30	NA	NA	TRBJ2-7
CASSQIVGRYEQYF	TGTGCCAGCAGCCAGATTGTAGGGCGCTACGAGCAGTACTTC	TRBV14	NA	NA	TRBJ2-7
CASSRHRDELSGNTIYF	TGCGCCAGCAGCCGCCACCGGGACGAACTCTCTGGAAACACCATATATTTT	TRBV4-1	NA	NA	TRBJ1-3
CASGTAGEADTQYF	TGTGCCAGCGGGACGGCCGGGGAGGCAGATACGCAGTATTTT	TRBV28	NA	NA	TRBJ2-3
CASRSGQAYEQYF	TGTGCCAGCAGATCAGGACAAGCCTACGAGCAGTACTTC	TRBV6-5	NA	NA	TRBJ2-7
CASSQVGKASSGNTIYF	TGTGCCAGCAGCCAAGTAGGAAAGGCGAGCTCTGGAAACACCATATATTTT	TRBV14	NA	NA	TRBJ1-3
CASSWQGGSYEQYF	TGTGCCAGCAGTTGGCAGGGAGGCTCCTACGAGCAGTACTTC	TRBV28	NA	NA	TRBJ2-7
CASSARDIHEQYF	TGTGCCAGCAGCGCCCGGGACATCCACGAGCAGTACTTC	TRBV5-4	NA	NA	TRBJ2-7
CASSSGSWETQYF	TGTGCCAGCAGTTCAGGGTCTTGGGAGACCCAGTACTTC	TRBV6-6	NA	NA	TRBJ2-5
CATSRDRGANTEAFF	TGTGCCACCAGCAGAGACAGGGGGGCGAACACTGAAGCTTTCTTT	TRBV15	NA	TRBD1	TRBJ1-1
CASSPRQGIFYGYTF	TGTGCCAGCAGTCCCCGGCAGGGAATCTTCTATGGCTACACCTTC	TRBV28	once	NA	TRBJ1-2
CASSPGTRGNQPQHF	TGTGCCAGCAGTCCAGGAACCAGGGGCAATCAGCCCCAGCATTTT	TRBV28	few	NA	TRBJ1-5
CASSPLGRDDYGYTF	TGTGCCAGCAGTCCACTTGGGCGGGATGACTATGGCTACACCTTC	TRBV5-6	NA	NA	TRBJ1-2
CASSLALMNTEAFF	TGTGCCAGCAGCTTAGCGCTAATGAACACTGAAGCTTTCTTT	TRBV7-2	NA	NA	TRBJ1-1
CASRETVKGLNTEAFF	TGTGCCAGTAGGGAGACCGTTAAGGGGCTGAACACTGAAGCTTTCTTT	TRBV19	NA	NA	TRBJ1-1
CSVGVDQPQHF	TGCAGCGTCGGGGTGGATCAGCCCCAGCATTTT	TRBV29-1	few	NA	TRBJ1-5
CASSPRRSVNEQFF	TGTGCCAGCAGTCCCCGACGCTCCGTGAATGAGCAGTTCTTC	TRBV25-1	NA	NA	TRBJ2-1
CASSPIGGAGANVLTF	TGTGCCAGCAGCCCCATCGGGGGGGCTGGGGCCAACGTCCTGACTTTC	TRBV25-1	NA	TRBD2	TRBJ2-6
CASSLTTYEQYF	TGTGCCAGCAGCCTGACAACCTACGAGCAGTACTTC	TRBV7-9	once	NA	TRBJ2-7
CASTLHGEGWETQYF	TGTGCCAGCACTCTGCACGGCGAGGGGTGGGAGACCCAGTACTTC	TRBV11-2	many	NA	TRBJ2-5
CASSDPGLAQFF	TGTGCCAGCAGTGATCCGGGACTAGCGCAGTTCTTC	TRBV27	NA	TRBD2	TRBJ2-1
CASSLAFPDRENYGYTF	TGTGCCAGCAGCTTAGCTTTCCCGGACAGGGAGAACTATGGCTACACCTTC	TRBV11-3	NA	TRBD1	TRBJ1-2